Listed here are 4 T cell receptor beta chains from one sample, sequenced in a study of response to subunit inactivated influenza vaccine. TCRdb re-derived calls from the RT-PCR reads in MiXCR, one entry per CDR3 protein. Of fewer than 650,000 distinct CDR3 sequences in the sample, approximately 13% were seen once. Sample: PBMCs from blood, taken 40 to 50 days after vaccination. These receptors came from a man between 50 and 59 years old who received an inactivated influenza vaccine.

The chain uses TRBV7-9 and TRBJ2-1; either TRBD1 or TRBD2 may fit D (5 bases each). V was pared by 1 base and J by 10 bases, with 17 bases between. This CDR3 comprises 15 residues. Germline V gene data show CDR1 as SEHNR and CDR2 as FQNEAQ (reference sequence). The CDR3 nucleotides are TGTGCCAGCAGCTTAGACCTGGCCTATGGGGACGAGCAGTTCTTC. Translation gives CASSLDLAYGDEQFF.

V gene TRBV5-1 combines with J gene TRBJ2-2; 9 nucleotides line up with TRBD1. V dropped 4 bases and J dropped 7; count of bases not matched to a gene: 14. Germline V CDR1 and CDR2: SGHRS, YFSETQ. There are 17 residues in the CDR3. CDR3 DNA sequence: TGCGCCAGCAGCCCTAACCCGGGACAGGGCAAGGGCGGGGAGCTGTTTTTT. As protein: CASSPNPGQGKGGELFF.

The J gene is TRBJ2-1, the V gene TRBV12-3 or TRBV12-4; TRBD1 might be the D (6 bases). The V and J ends lost 5 bases and 9 bases respectively, with 14 bases between them. This CDR3 is 13 amino acids long. The CDR3 bases are TGTGCCAGCAGTCTCGGGACACGGATTGAGCAGTTCTTC. Protein: CASSLGTRIEQFF.

This clonotype has more than one count but fewer than ten. This chain connects TRBV20-1 to TRBJ2-1, with 7 bases matching TRBD2. Unmatched junction bases numbered 7, after V lost 3 bases and J lost 5 bases. The CDR3 runs to 14 residues. Germline V gives CDR1 DFQATT, CDR2 SNEGSKA (reference sequence). The CDR3 DNA follows: TGCAGTGCTAGGGGAGGGAAGTGGGACAATGAGCAGTTCTTC. Amino acids: CSARGGKWDNEQFF.